A single sample gave rise to the 32 T cell receptor beta chains below, sequenced in a study of shared clonotypes between healthy human individuals. Only in-frame clones appear in the TCRdb table, and some are missing; sequencing was by immunoSEQ multiplex PCR. The sample consists of nearly 750,000 clones, over 60% of them appearing once. What was sequenced was memory CD4+ T cells sorted from blood. Indicated subset: CD45RA-negative fraction. Source of these receptors: a woman aged 25 to 39 in good health.

This clone was counted once. The rearrangement links TRBV28 to TRBJ2-1, with 8 nucleotides matching TRBD2. Germline trimming cut 5 bases from V and 6 bases from J; bases unmatched to any gene: 9. This CDR3 has 15 residues. Germline V gives CDR1 MDHEN, CDR2 SYDVKM. The CDR3 coding sequence is TGTGCCAGCAGTCCGCCCGGACTAGCAGGCAATGAGCAGTTCTTC. It translates to CASSPPGLAGNEQFF.

The J gene is TRBJ1-4, the V gene TRBV10-2, with a possible D match to TRBD1 (6 bases). The CDR3 is made up of 12 amino acids. Germline CDR1 WSHSY, CDR2 SAAADI. V lost 10 bases and J lost 8, with 14 bases in between. CDR3 sequence (DNA): TGCGCCACCGTAGACAGGTCGGAAAAACTGTTTTTT. Encoded protein: CATVDRSEKLFF.

This clone was recorded only once. The chain is built from TRBV27 and TRBJ1-5; a weak D match, TRBD1 (6 bases). Trimming took 5 bases from V and 0 from J, leaving 11 bases between them. This CDR3 spans 15 amino acids. Looked up from germline, CDR1 is MNHEY and CDR2 is SMNVEV (reference sequence). The CDR3 sequence: CASSRTDLSNQPQHF. CDR3 DNA: TGTGCCAGCAGTCGGACAGACCTTAGCAATCAGCCCCAGCATTTT.

The genes are TRBV5-6 and TRBJ2-7, with 7 bases matching TRBD2. This CDR3 region has 15 residues. The germline gives CDR1 SGHDT, CDR2 YYEEEE. Trimming cost V 4 bases and J 4 bases; bases outside gene matches: 11. CDR3 loop: CASSPRSVGGYEQYF. The CDR3 nucleotides are TGTGCCAGCAGCCCCCGCTCGGTCGGGGGGTACGAGCAGTACTTC.

The chain uses TRBV6-1 and TRBJ2-7; either TRBD1 or TRBD2 may fit D (5 bases each). CDR1 is MNHNS, CDR2 SASEGT, per germline. The CDR3 covers 14 residues. Trimming shortened V by 3 bases and J by 4 bases, and 13 bases separated the two germline ends. The CDR3 coding sequence is TGTGCCAGCAGTGACACCGGGACCATATACGAGCAGTACTTC. Translating it yields CASSDTGTIYEQYF.

This chain joins TRBV2 and TRBJ2-3; D is possibly TRBD2 (6 bases). The CDR3 contains 15 residues. Germline CDR1 reads SNHLY; CDR2 reads FYNNEI. V lost 7 bases to trimming and J lost 2 bases, with 16 bases between them. In DNA form, the CDR3 reads TGTGCCAGCACATCACTAGCCGGGGTCACAGATACGCAGTATTTT. Its translation: CASTSLAGVTDTQYF.

This rearrangement joins TRBV28 to TRBJ1-5, with 10 bases matching TRBD1. Trimming cost V 6 bases and J 5 bases; bases outside gene matches: 4. The CDR3 contains 14 residues. The germline V gene has CDR1 MDHEN and CDR2 SYDVKM. CDR3 coding DNA: TGTGCCAGCAGCCCAGGACAGGGGGATCAGCCCCAGCATTTT. Protein: CASSPGQGDQPQHF.

The rearrangement uses TRBV19 and TRBJ2-1; TRBD2 matches at 13 bases. Germline assignment: CDR1 LNHDA and CDR2 SQIVND (reference sequence). This CDR3 has 16 amino acids. The ends lost 7 bases at V and 0 bases at J; junction bases unmatched: 3. CDR3 in amino acids: CASTRTSGSSYNEQFF. CDR3 sequence (DNA): TGTGCCAGTACCCGGACTAGCGGGAGCTCCTACAATGAGCAGTTCTTC.

The chain has TRBV11-2 and TRBJ2-1; D unclear. The V end lost 0 bases, the J end lost 9 bases, and 6 bases lay between the germline ends. The CDR3 totals 12 residues. Germline V gene sequence: CDR1 SGHAT, CDR2 FQNNGV. For the CDR3, the DNA is TGTGCCAGCAGCTTAGATCCTTTTGAGCAGTTCTTC. Amino acid sequence: CASSLDPFEQFF. Full variable domain (remainder filled in from reference TRBV11-2 and TRBJ2-1): EAGVAQSPRYKIIEKRQSVAFWCNPISGHATLYWYQQILGQGPKLLIQFQNNGVVDDSQLPKDRFSAERLKGVDSTLKIQPAKLEDSAVYLCASSLDPFEQFFGPGTRLTVL.

The V gene is TRBV11-2, the J gene TRBJ2-2, with D unclear. CDR3 length: 14 amino acids. The V end lost 5 bases, the J end lost 0 bases, and 7 bases lay between the germline ends. The germline CDR1 and CDR2 sequences are SGHAT and FQNNGV. The CDR3 here is CASSPGPNTGELFF. CDR3 nucleotides: TGTGCCAGCAGCCCGGGTCCGAACACCGGGGAGCTGTTTTTT.

This clone was seen a few times. This chain links TRBV27 with TRBJ2-7; D might be TRBD2 (5 bases). CDR1 and CDR2 from the germline V gene are MNHEY and SMNVEV (reference sequence). CDR3 length: 13 amino acids. V lost 7 bases to trimming and J lost 5 bases, with 15 bases between them. This chain's CDR3 is CASKQTNVNEQYF. CDR3 DNA sequence: TGTGCCAGCAAGCAGACTAACGTCAACGAGCAGTACTTC.

The chain carries TRBV28 and TRBJ2-2; TRBD2 might be the D (5 bases). CDR1 and CDR2 from the germline V gene are MDHEN and SYDVKM. This CDR3 is 13 amino acids long. V lost 3 bases, J lost 6 bases, and 8 bases lay in between. The CDR3 reads CASSLRVPGELFF. Here the CDR3 DNA reads TGTGCCAGCAGTTTGCGGGTTCCCGGGGAGCTGTTTTTT.

The rearrangement links TRBV20-1 to TRBJ2-7, with D perhaps matching TRBD2 (6 bases). CDR3 length: 11 residues. V dropped 6 bases and J dropped 4 bases, with 10 bases sitting between them. Germline V gene sequence: CDR1 DFQATT, CDR2 SNEGSKA (reference sequence). The CDR3 loop reads CSAARGYEQYF. CDR3 DNA sequence: TGCAGTGCCGCGCGGGGATACGAGCAGTACTTC.

V and J are TRBV7-2 and TRBJ2-4; TRBD2 might be the D (6 bases). The V gene's germline CDR1 is SGHTA and CDR2 FQGNSA. Trimming cost V 4 bases and J 0 bases, with 16 bases left between them. This CDR3 region has 17 residues. In nucleotides, the CDR3 is TGTGCCAGCAGCTCCCACCCGGGACTTATAGCCAAAAACATTCAGTACTTC. This gives the protein CASSSHPGLIAKNIQYF.

V is TRBV7-8 and J is TRBJ2-7, with 10 positions matching TRBD2. CDR1 and CDR2 (germline): SGHVS, FQNEAQ. The V gene end was trimmed by 5 bases and the J gene end by 5 bases; junction bases not matched to a gene: 12. This CDR3 contains 16 residues. For the CDR3, the DNA is TGTGCCAGCAGCCTAAACAGACTAGCGGGCGGCCACGAGCAGTACTTC. As protein: CASSLNRLAGGHEQYF.

CDR3 in amino acids: CASSPGGVGANVLTF. The CDR3 DNA sequence: TGCGCCAGCAGCCCCGGAGGGGTTGGGGCCAACGTCCTGACTTTC. The rearrangement joins TRBV5-1 to TRBJ2-6; perhaps TRBD2 as D (6 bases). V was pared by 4 bases and J by 3 bases, with 11 bases between. Germline assignment: CDR1 SGHRS and CDR2 YFSETQ. The length of the CDR3 is 15 residues.

The CDR3 DNA sequence: TGTGCCAGCAGCATGGGGGAAGATACGCAGTATTTT. Protein sequence: CASSMGEDTQYF. The J gene is TRBJ2-3, the V gene TRBV6-1; D may match TRBD1 or TRBD2 (5 bases each). Germline V gene data show CDR1 as MNHNS and CDR2 as SASEGT. Trimming shortened V by 6 bases and J by 5 bases, and 9 bases separated the two germline ends. This CDR3 spans 12 amino acids.

The chain is built from TRBV5-1 and TRBJ2-5; 8 nucleotides agree with TRBD1. Germline CDR1 SGHRS, CDR2 YFSETQ. The V segment lost 0 bases and the J segment 5 bases; nucleotides outside the gene matches: 6. The CDR3 length is 15 residues. DNA for the CDR3: TGCGCCAGCAGCTTGGCCTCGGACAGGGCCGAGACCCAGTACTTC. It encodes CASSLASDRAETQYF.

The chain has TRBV28 and TRBJ2-1, with 10 bases identical to TRBD2. CDR3 length: 14 residues. Germline loops: CDR1 MDHEN, CDR2 SYDVKM. The trim removed 8 bases at V and 5 bases at J, leaving 6 bases unmatched. CDR3 in amino acids: CASGTSEGNNEQFF. CDR3 DNA sequence: TGTGCCAGCGGGACTAGCGAAGGGAACAATGAGCAGTTCTTC.

The rearrangement links TRBV19 to TRBJ2-1; either TRBD1 or TRBD2 may supply D (6 bases each). Deletions cut 6 bases from V and 3 bases from J, with 18 bases between. Germline-derived CDR1 and CDR2 are LNHDA and SQIVND (reference sequence). The CDR3 has 16 residues. The chain's CDR3 is CASRRGAEGLYNEQFF. CDR3 nucleotides: TGTGCCAGTAGAAGGGGGGCGGAGGGCCTCTACAATGAGCAGTTCTTC. The complete variable domain, with remaining parts taken from reference TRBV19 and TRBJ2-1, reads DGGITQSPKYLFRKEGQNVTLSCEQNLNHDAMYWYRQDPGQGLRLIYYSQIVNDFQKGDIAEGYSVSREKKESFPLTVTSAQKNPTAFYLCASRRGAEGLYNEQFFGPGTRLTVL.

The chain recombines TRBV19 with TRBJ2-7, with 7 bases that match TRBD1. CDR1 is LNHDA and CDR2 is SQIVND in the germline V gene (reference sequence). V was clipped by 4 bases and J by 1 base; unmatched bases: 16. The CDR3 covers 18 residues. The CDR3 loop reads CASSRGLAFTGASYEQYF. In DNA form, the CDR3 reads TGTGCCAGTAGTAGAGGGTTAGCTTTTACAGGGGCTTCCTACGAGCAGTACTTC.

The genes are TRBV6-5 and TRBJ2-1; TRBD2 aligns across 9 bases. Losses at the gene ends were 2 bases for V and 4 bases for J; bases not matched to a gene: 3. The germline V gene has CDR1 MNHEY and CDR2 SVGAGI. The CDR3 runs to 15 residues. CDR3 protein: CASSYTSGFYNEQFF. The CDR3, as DNA: TGTGCCAGCAGTTACACTAGCGGGTTTTACAATGAGCAGTTCTTC.

Note on this clone: The sample holds other DNA sequences that translate to the same CDR3. The chain uses TRBV19 and TRBJ2-1; a possible D gene is TRBD2 (6 bases). Looked up from germline, CDR1 is LNHDA and CDR2 is SQIVND (reference sequence). V was clipped by 5 bases and J by 0 bases, with 14 bases between them. The CDR3 consists of 16 residues. The CDR3 DNA is TGTGCCAGTAGTTCCCCTAGCGCAAGCTCCTACAATGAGCAGTTCTTC. Residues: CASSSPSASSYNEQFF.

This sequence joins TRBV7-2 and TRBJ2-7; 7 bases align to TRBD2. J lost 3 bases, V lost 5 bases, and 4 bases had no gene match. Germline CDR1 SGHTA, CDR2 FQGNSA. CDR3 length equals 13 residues. CDR3 sequence: CASSESGIYEQYF. CDR3 bases: TGTGCCAGCAGCGAGAGCGGGATCTACGAGCAGTACTTC.

The table lists this clone with a few counts. The chain is built from TRBV4-1 and TRBJ2-5, with D uncertain. The V end was cut by 1 base, the J end by 5 bases, with 20 bases between. Germline loops: CDR1 MGHRA, CDR2 YSYEKL. This CDR3 is 17 amino acids long. In nucleotides, the CDR3 is TGCGCCAGCAGCCAAGGGATCCTGGATAGTGGCTGGGAGACCCAGTACTTC. Translating it yields CASSQGILDSGWETQYF.

The chain joins TRBV28 to TRBJ1-2; the match to TRBD1 covers 7 bases. This CDR3 region has 17 residues. Trimming removed 5 bases from V and 5 bases from J; junction bases left unmatched: 17. Germline values: CDR1 MDHEN, CDR2 SYDVKM. The CDR3 loop is CASSPHQGGTGEYGYTF. CDR3 nucleotide sequence: TGTGCCAGCAGTCCTCACCAGGGGGGCACAGGCGAGTATGGCTACACCTTC.

J is TRBJ2-1 and V is TRBV5-1; D may correspond to TRBD1 or TRBD2 (5 bases each). This CDR3 has 16 residues. V was pared by 4 bases and J by 2 bases, with 16 bases between. Germline-derived CDR1 and CDR2 are SGHRS and YFSETQ. For the CDR3, the DNA is TGCGCCAGCAGCACACACCGGGACGAGACCTACAATGAGCAGTTCTTC. It codes for CASSTHRDETYNEQFF.

The rearrangement joins TRBV21-1 to TRBJ2-7; the table names TRBD2, a call not compared with the DNA. TRBV21-1 is designated a pseudogene. CDR3 length: 13 amino acids. CDR3 loop: CASSALGSPEQYF. In DNA, the CDR3 is TGTGCCAGCAGCGCCCTAGGTAGTCCCGAGCAGTACTTC.

This chain links TRBV19 with TRBJ1-2; TRBD1 matches at 9 bases. This CDR3 has 15 amino acids. J lost 8 bases, V lost 4 bases, and 11 bases had no gene match. Germline CDR1 and CDR2: LNHDA and SQIVND (reference sequence). The CDR3 DNA is TGTGCCAGTAGTAATGGACAGGGGCCCTTGGGGGGCTACACCTTC. This translates into CASSNGQGPLGGYTF.

In its sample, this clone was seen a few times. This chain uses TRBV30 with TRBJ1-5; D gene ambiguous. The CDR3 runs 14 residues. Between the trimmed V and J ends, which lost 2 bases and 0 bases, there was a span of 8 bases. Germline CDR1 and CDR2: GTSNPN and SVGIG (reference sequence). The CDR3 DNA sequence: TGTGCCTGGAGTAGAGCCAGTAGCAATCAGCCCCAGCATTTT. This translates into CAWSRASSNQPQHF. Variable domain in full (rest from reference TRBV30 and TRBJ1-5): SQTIHQWPATLVQPVGSPLSLECTVEGTSNPNLYWYRQAAGRGLQLLFYSVGIGQISSEVPQNLSASRPQDRQFILSSKKLLLSDSGFYLCAWSRASSNQPQHFGDGTRLSIL.

The rearrangement uses TRBV11-1 and TRBJ1-1, with D possibly TRBD1 on 5 matching bases. This CDR3 has 13 residues. Trimming took off 1 base at V and 3 bases at J, with 6 bases between the two ends. Germline V gives CDR1 SGHAT, CDR2 FQDESV (reference sequence). The CDR3 spells CASSLGGHTEAFF. The CDR3 nucleotides read TGTGCCAGCAGCTTAGGGGGCCACACTGAAGCTTTCTTT. Variable domain in full (rest from reference TRBV11-1 and TRBJ1-1): EAEVAQSPRYKITEKSQAVAFWCDPISGHATLYWYRQILGQGPELLVQFQDESVVDDSQLPKDRFSAERLKGVDSTLKIQPAELGDSAMYLCASSLGGHTEAFFGQGTRLTVV.

This chain links TRBV29-1 with TRBJ2-3, with D hard to call. Trimming shortened V by 7 bases and J by 1 base, and 3 bases separated the two germline ends. Germline V gives CDR1 SQVTM, CDR2 ANQGSEA. This CDR3 is 10 amino acids long. The chain's CDR3 is CSARTDTQYF. CDR3 coding DNA: TGCAGCGCTCGCACAGATACGCAGTATTTT.